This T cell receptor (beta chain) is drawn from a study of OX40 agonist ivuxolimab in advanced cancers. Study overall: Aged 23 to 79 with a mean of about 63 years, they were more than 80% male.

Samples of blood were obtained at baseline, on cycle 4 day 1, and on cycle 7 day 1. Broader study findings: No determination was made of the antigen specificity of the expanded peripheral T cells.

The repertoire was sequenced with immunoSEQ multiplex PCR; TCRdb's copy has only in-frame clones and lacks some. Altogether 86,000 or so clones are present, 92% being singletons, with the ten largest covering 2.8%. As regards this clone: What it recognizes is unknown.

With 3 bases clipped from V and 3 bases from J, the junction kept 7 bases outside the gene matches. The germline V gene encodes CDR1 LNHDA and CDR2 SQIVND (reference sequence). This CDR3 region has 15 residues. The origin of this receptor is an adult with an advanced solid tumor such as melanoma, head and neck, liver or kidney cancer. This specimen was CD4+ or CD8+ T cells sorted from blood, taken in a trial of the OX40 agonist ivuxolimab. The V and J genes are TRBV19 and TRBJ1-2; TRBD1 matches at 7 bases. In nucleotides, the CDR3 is TGTGCCAGTAGTATGGCGTCAGGGGGATACTATGGCTACACCTTC. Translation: CASSMASGGYYGYTF.